This T cell receptor beta chain appears in the sequencing data of a study of cytomegalovirus exposure and HLA in healthy donors. Whole-study results and caveats: Earlier analysis found most TCR beta V segments productive about 90% or about 30% of the time. Reports indicated that the classifier achieved high specificity and sensitivity in diagnosing cytomegalovirus status.

Primers: 60 Vbeta forward and 13 Jbeta reverse. Measured with immunoSEQ multiplex PCR; TCRdb has only the in-frame clones, and not every one. The data show 200,000 to 250,000 clones, with 82% seen just once and around 5% held by the top ten. On this clone: The antigen is unknown.

The source is a woman aged 35 to 49 in good health and CMV-seropositive. The sample taken for sequencing was PBMCs.

CDR3 nucleotide sequence: TGTGCCAGCAGTGAACAGGGGGCTAATTCACCCCTCCACTTT. Residues: CASSEQGANSPLHF. V and J are TRBV2 and TRBJ1-6; TRBD1 matches at 8 bases. The germline gives CDR1 SNHLY, CDR2 FYNNEI. This CDR3 region has 14 residues. After removal of 2 bases from V and 6 bases from J, the junction contained 0 bases not matched to a gene.